This T cell receptor (beta chain) came from a study of blood T cell repertoires in COVID-19. Overall study context: From the United States, Italy and Spain came samples of acute and convalescent COVID-19. PBMCs, B-cell-depleted T cells, or T cells were the source of the cDNA or gDNA that made up the material.

This clone was seen once. V shed 4 bases and J 3 bases; nucleotides not matched to a gene: 2. The CDR3 length is 15 residues. Looked up from germline, CDR1 is SGHTS and CDR2 is YDEGEE. Repertoires were generated with immunoSEQ multiplex PCR, while TCRdb's copy carries only in-frame clones and drops some. The sample carries some 180,000 clones, around nine tenths recorded once. The source of this sequence is a man between 60 and 75 years old with active or convalescent COVID-19. This sequence joins TRBV5-8 and TRBJ1-4, with 11 bases matching TRBD1. Material: peripheral blood. DNA for the CDR3: TGTGCCAGCAGCACGGGACAGGGGGCTAATGAAAAACTGTTTTTT. This gives the protein CASSTGQGANEKLFF.